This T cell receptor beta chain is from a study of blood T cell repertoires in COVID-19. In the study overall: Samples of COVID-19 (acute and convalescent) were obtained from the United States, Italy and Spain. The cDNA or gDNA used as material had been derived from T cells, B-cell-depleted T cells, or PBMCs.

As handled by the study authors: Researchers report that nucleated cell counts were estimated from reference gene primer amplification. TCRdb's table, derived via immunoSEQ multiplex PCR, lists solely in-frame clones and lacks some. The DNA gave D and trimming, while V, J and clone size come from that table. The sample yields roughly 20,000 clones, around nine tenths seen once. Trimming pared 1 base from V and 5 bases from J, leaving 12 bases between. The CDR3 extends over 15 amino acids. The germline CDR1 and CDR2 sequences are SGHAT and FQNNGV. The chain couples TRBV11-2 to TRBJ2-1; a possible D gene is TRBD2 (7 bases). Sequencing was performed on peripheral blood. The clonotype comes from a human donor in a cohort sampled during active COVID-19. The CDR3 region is CASSLVGGANNEQFF. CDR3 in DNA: TGTGCCAGCAGCTTAGTGGGGGGGGCAAACAATGAGCAGTTCTTC.